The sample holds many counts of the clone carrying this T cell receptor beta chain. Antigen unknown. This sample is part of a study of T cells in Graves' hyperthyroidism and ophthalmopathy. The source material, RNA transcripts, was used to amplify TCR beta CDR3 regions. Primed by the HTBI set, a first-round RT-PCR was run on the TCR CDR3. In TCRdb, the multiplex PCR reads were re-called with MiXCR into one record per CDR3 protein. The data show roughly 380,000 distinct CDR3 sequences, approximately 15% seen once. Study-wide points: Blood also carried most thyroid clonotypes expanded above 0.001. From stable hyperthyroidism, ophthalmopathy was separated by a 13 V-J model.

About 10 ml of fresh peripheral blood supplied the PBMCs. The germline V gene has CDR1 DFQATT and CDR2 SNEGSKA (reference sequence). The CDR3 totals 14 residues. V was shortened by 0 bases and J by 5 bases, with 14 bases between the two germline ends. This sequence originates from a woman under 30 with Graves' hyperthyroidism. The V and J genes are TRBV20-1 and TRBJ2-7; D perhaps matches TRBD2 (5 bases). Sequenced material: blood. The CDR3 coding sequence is TGCAGTGCTAGAGAGAGGGAGTTCGATAACGAGCAGTACTTC. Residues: CSAREREFDNEQYF.